The 18 T cell receptor beta chains listed next were all sequenced from one sample in a study of beta chain features in type 1 diabetes. Isolated RNA was reverse transcribed in full, so expressed TCRB transcripts were sequenced. Profiled with immunoSEQ multiplex PCR; TCRdb holds only in-frame clones, not every one. The sample lists roughly 300,000 clones; roughly 15% were seen once. Sequenced sample: central memory CD4+ T cells from blood. These receptors were taken from a man aged 25-40 years in good health.

Many counts were recorded for this clone. The J gene is TRBJ2-7, the V gene TRBV23-1; D is undetermined. TRBV23-1 is identified as an open reading frame with a role that is uncertain. Trimming shortened V by 1 base and J by 6 bases, and 10 bases separated the two germline ends. The CDR3 loop spans 13 amino acids. As DNA, the CDR3 is TGCGCCAGCAGTCAATACGGGTGTCGCGAGCAGTACGTC. It encodes CASSQYGCREQYV.

The CDR3 region has the DNA TGCGCCAGCAGCGGGGGACAGGGTACCTACGAGCAGTACTTC. Protein sequence: CASSGGQGTYEQYF. The V gene is TRBV5-1, the J gene TRBJ2-7; 9 bases align to TRBD1. Germline V lookup: CDR1 SGHRS, CDR2 YFSETQ. This CDR3 comprises 14 residues. V was clipped by 4 bases and J by 2 bases; unmatched bases: 4.

This clone has only a few counts. The gene calls are TRBV5-4 and TRBJ2-5; D is uncertain. Germline CDR1 SGHNT, CDR2 YYREEE (reference sequence). The CDR3 sequence is 15 residues long. Trimming shortened V by 0 bases and J by 1 base, and 10 bases separated the two germline ends. This chain's CDR3 is CASSLGLKAQETQYF. The CDR3 nucleotides are TGTGCCAGCAGCTTGGGTCTCAAGGCCCAAGAGACCCAGTACTTC.

The chain joins TRBV6-6 to TRBJ2-3; D remains ambiguous. CDR1 and CDR2 (germline): MNHNY, SVGAGI (reference sequence). Trimming pared 8 bases from V and 3 bases from J, leaving 15 bases between. There are 14 residues in the CDR3. The CDR3 spells CASRFTLGTDTQYF. The CDR3 bases are TGTGCCAGCCGATTTACCTTGGGGACAGATACGCAGTATTTT.

The V and J genes are TRBV5-1 and TRBJ1-6; 7 positions agree with TRBD1. Trimming took 4 bases from V and 6 from J; bases not matched to a gene: 7. Germline-derived CDR1 and CDR2 are SGHRS and YFSETQ. The length of the CDR3 is 15 residues. The CDR3 DNA follows: TGCGCCAGCAGCCCAGGGGGTGGTGCTAATTCACCCCTCCACTTT. Translated, it gives CASSPGGGANSPLHF.

The gene calls are TRBV4-1 and TRBJ2-1, with D possibly being TRBD2 (5 bases). V was clipped by 2 bases and J by 8 bases, with 10 bases between them. The CDR3 is 13 residues long. CDR1 and CDR2 (germline): MGHRA, YSYEKL. The DNA of the CDR3 is TGCGCCAGCAGCCAAATGGCGAGGGATGAGCAGTTCTTC. Protein product: CASSQMARDEQFF.

The genes are TRBV5-4 and TRBJ2-7, with 10 bases that match TRBD1. J was trimmed by 0 bases and V by 4 bases; bases with no gene match: 7. This CDR3 has 16 residues. Germline V gene lookup returns CDR1 SGHNT and CDR2 YYREEE (reference sequence). The CDR3 protein is CASSADRDRGSYEQYF. Here the CDR3 DNA reads TGTGCCAGCAGCGCGGATCGGGACAGGGGCTCCTACGAGCAGTACTTC.

Only a few counts were recorded for this clone. The genes are TRBV5-6 and TRBJ2-2, with 9 bases identical to TRBD2. After removal of 1 base from V and 4 bases from J, the junction contained 5 bases not matched to a gene. This CDR3 contains 16 residues. CDR1 and CDR2 (germline): SGHDT, YYEEEE. In DNA form, the CDR3 reads TGTGCCAGCAGCTTGAATAGCGGGGGCCCCACCGGGGAGCTGTTTTTT. It specifies CASSLNSGGPTGELFF.

The chain joins TRBV4-3 to TRBJ1-2; D remains unclear. Germline values: CDR1 LGHNA, CDR2 YSLEER. The CDR3 consists of 15 residues. Trimming pared 5 bases from V and 3 bases from J, leaving 16 bases between. The CDR3 sequence is CASSEGLGTYYGYTF. In nucleotides, the CDR3 is TGCGCCAGCAGCGAAGGACTCGGCACCTACTATGGCTACACCTTC.

This clone was picked up a small number of times. Other DNA sequences in this specimen translate into the identical CDR3. The rearrangement uses TRBV7-9 and TRBJ2-5; TRBD1 matches 8 bases. Germline V CDR1 and CDR2: SEHNR, FQNEAQ (reference sequence). Trimming removed 3 bases from V and 4 bases from J; junction bases left unmatched: 1. The CDR3 has 13 residues. CDR3 bases: TGTGCCAGCAGCTTGGACAGGGCAGAGACCCAGTACTTC. Protein: CASSLDRAETQYF.

The rearrangement uses TRBV4-3 and TRBJ1-6, with 12 bases lining up with TRBD1. V trimming: 0 bases; J trimming: 7 bases; junction bases outside the gene matches: 1. This CDR3 is 16 amino acids long. The germline gives CDR1 LGHNA, CDR2 YSLEER. CDR3 sequence: CASSQDGTGGNSPLHF. As DNA, the CDR3 is TGCGCCAGCAGCCAAGATGGGACAGGGGGCAATTCACCCCTCCACTTT.

This clone was seen more than once but under ten times. V usage is TRBV7-2 and J usage is TRBJ2-1; 11 bases fit TRBD1. V lost 5 bases to trimming and J lost 6 bases; unmatched junction nucleotides: 3. The length of the CDR3 is 14 residues. The germline V gene encodes CDR1 SGHTA and CDR2 FQGNSA. CDR3 bases: TGTGCCAGCAGCCGGGACAGGGGGGCCAATGAGCAGTTCTTC. Protein: CASSRDRGANEQFF.

Only a few counts were recorded for this clone. CDR3 residues: CATSKEAGPYNEQFF. Written as DNA, the CDR3 is TGTGCCACCAGCAAGGAAGCGGGGCCCTACAATGAGCAGTTCTTC. The rearrangement joins TRBV15 to TRBJ2-1; 7 bases fit TRBD2. The CDR3 has 15 amino acids. V dropped 4 bases and J dropped 2; count of bases not matched to a gene: 5. The germline V gene has CDR1 LNHNV and CDR2 YYDKDF (reference sequence).

This clone was seen at least ten times. The rearrangement links TRBV27 to TRBJ1-4; the D gene is possibly TRBD1 (6 bases). The CDR3 contains 16 residues. Trimming shortened V by 8 bases and J by 6 bases, and 22 bases separated the two germline ends. Germline lookup yields CDR1 MNHEY and CDR2 SMNVEV (reference sequence). The CDR3 DNA reads TGTGCCAGCGTCTCCCAAGGGGCAGGGGTGGATGAAAAACTGTTTTTT. The encoded protein is CASVSQGAGVDEKLFF.

This clone was found a few times. The chain combines TRBV9 with TRBJ2-4, with 8 bases aligning to TRBD2. With V trimmed by 0 bases and J by 7 bases, 9 bases remained unmatched. Germline values: CDR1 SGDLS, CDR2 YYNGEE. This CDR3 region has 16 residues. CDR3 protein: CASSVGGAGEGNIQYF. In nucleotides, the CDR3 is TGTGCCAGCAGCGTAGGTGGAGCGGGAGAGGGGAACATTCAGTACTTC.

The CDR3 reads CASSVTQSNEKLFF. CDR3 coding DNA: TGTGCCAGCAGCGTCACACAGTCTAATGAAAAACTGTTTTTT. The chain employs TRBV2 and TRBJ1-4; D is unresolved. Germline V gives CDR1 SNHLY, CDR2 FYNNEI. The CDR3 runs to 14 residues. Trimming stripped 6 bases from V and 3 bases from J, with 11 bases between.

The CDR3 coding sequence is TGTGCCAGCAGCTTAGGCTCCGGCTCTGGGGCCAACGTCCTGACTTTC. Translating it yields CASSLGSGSGANVLTF. The rearrangement uses TRBV7-2 and TRBJ2-6; D remains unclear. The germline gives CDR1 SGHTA, CDR2 FQGNSA. The CDR3 is 16 amino acids. The V end was cut by 1 base, the J end by 0 bases, with 7 bases between.

This clone has only a few counts. The chain is built from TRBV18 and TRBJ1-1; the D is unclear. The CDR3 length is 13 residues. V was trimmed by 3 bases and J by 7 bases, leaving 12 bases between them. The germline V gene encodes CDR1 KGHSH and CDR2 LQKENI. The CDR3 DNA reads TGTGCCAGCTCACCGGATCAGCGCATTGAAGCTTTCTTT. It encodes CASSPDQRIEAFF.